The rows below give T cell receptor beta chains drawn from one sample of a study of Ad26.COV2.S vaccination and SARS-CoV-2 variants. TCRdb keeps only in-frame clones here, not all; method: immunoSEQ multiplex PCR. The table has about 680,000 clones, around 92% seen once. This sample comprised peripheral blood, obtained in a trial of Ad26.COV2.S vaccine versus placebo. The receptors derive from a person aged 18-60 years who received the Ad26.COV2.S COVID-19 vaccine or a placebo. Each CDR3 is given with its conserved first and last residue. D genes are given only for firm matches. The size of a clone is reported for some rows only, either as once, few or many, or as a class for expanded clones.

TRBV15	TRBJ1-5	NA	NA	CATSNRLGQPQHF	TGTGCCACCAGTAATCGTCTGGGCCAGCCCCAGCATTTT
TRBV5-1	TRBJ2-7	NA	TRBD1	CASSLEDRGYGEQYF	TGCGCCAGCAGCTTGGAGGACAGGGGATACGGCGAGCAGTACTTC
TRBV6-1	TRBJ2-1	NA	NA	CASSEGLGASEQFF	TGTGCCAGCAGTGAAGGGCTGGGGGCGAGTGAGCAGTTCTTC
TRBV7-6	TRBJ2-2	NA	TRBD1	CASSQGAGRIGELFF	TGTGCCAGCAGCCAGGGGGCGGGAAGAATCGGGGAGCTGTTTTTT
TRBV6-5	TRBJ2-5	NA	TRBD2	CASSYRGAGAETQYF	TGTGCCAGCAGTTATCGTGGGGCGGGAGCGGAGACCCAGTACTTC
TRBV18	TRBJ2-7	NA	TRBD2	CASSVSGGVYEQYF	TGTGCCAGCTCAGTCAGCGGGGGTGTCTACGAGCAGTACTTC
TRBV5-1	TRBJ2-5	NA	TRBD2	CASSLELAGEKTQYF	TGCGCCAGCAGCTTGGAGCTAGCGGGAGAAAAGACCCAGTACTTC
TRBV27	TRBJ2-3	NA	NA	CASSPRLSTDTQYF	TGTGCCAGCAGTCCTCGGTTGAGCACAGATACGCAGTATTTT
TRBV20-1	TRBJ1-2	NA	NA	CSATPGGYTF	TGCAGTGCTACTCCTGGGGGCTACACCTTC
TRBV7-2	TRBJ2-7	NA	TRBD1	CASSLETGTYEQYF	TGTGCCAGCAGCTTAGAGACAGGGACCTACGAGCAGTACTTC
TRBV5-4	TRBJ2-3	NA	NA	CASSPGTRTDTQYF	TGTGCCAGCAGTCCTGGGACTCGCACAGATACGCAGTATTTT
TRBV7-8	TRBJ1-3	NA	NA	CASSLDWGPGNTIYF	TGTGCCAGCAGCTTAGATTGGGGCCCTGGAAACACCATATATTTT
TRBV27	TRBJ2-1	NA	TRBD1	CASRDRGRFYNEQFF	TGTGCCAGCAGGGACAGGGGACGGTTCTACAATGAGCAGTTCTTC
TRBV10-3	TRBJ1-2	few	NA	CAISVSYGAGYTF	TGTGCCATCAGTGTCTCGTACGGGGCCGGCTACACCTTC
TRBV18	TRBJ1-1	NA	NA	CASSPQEFPGHYEAFF	TGTGCCAGCTCACCGCAAGAGTTCCCGGGACATTATGAAGCTTTCTTT
TRBV27	TRBJ2-6	NA	NA	CASRIRGSGANVLTF	TGTGCCAGCCGAATAAGGGGATCTGGGGCCAACGTCCTGACTTTC
TRBV6-1	TRBJ1-5	NA	TRBD1	CASSDGTGNNQPQHF	TGTGCCAGCAGTGACGGGACAGGAAACAATCAGCCCCAGCATTTT